This entry lists 5 T cell receptor beta chains sequenced from one sample in a study of blood T cell repertoires in COVID-19 (dated by TCRdb to about 2020). Receptor amplification or capture employed the immunoSEQ multiplex PCR assay. TCRdb holds this immuneACCESS table with in-frame rearrangements only. Some clones are missing; in checked studies, unresolved V genes explain under half, and the rest has no known cause. The sample data list a few hundred thousand clones, and around 92% of these were observed just once. The top ten clones comprise 1.5% to 2% of the sample. The sample was PBMCs or T cells enriched from blood (not recorded which). The source of these receptors is a woman younger than 45 who had recovered from COVID-19.

The chain joins TRBV24-1 to TRBJ2-1; 7 bases map to TRBD2. J lost 5 bases, V lost 5 bases, and 5 bases had no gene match. Germline CDR1 and CDR2: KGHDR and SFDVKD. The CDR3 consists of 14 residues. Written as DNA, the CDR3 is TGTGCCACCAGTGGGCGCGGGAGAAACAATGAGCAGTTCTTC. Amino acid sequence: CATSGRGRNNEQFF.

The chain has TRBV13 and TRBJ2-7; TRBD1 matches 8 bases. The CDR3 totals 14 residues. Germline lookup yields CDR1 PRHDT and CDR2 FYEKMQ (reference sequence). V lost 5 bases and J lost 7; bases outside the gene matches: 10. The CDR3 DNA sequence: TGTGCCAGCAGCACAAGGGACAGGTCTTGGGAGCAGTACTTC. Translation: CASSTRDRSWEQYF.

This clone has a single count. V usage is TRBV7-7 and J usage is TRBJ2-1, with D unclear. Trimming cost V 1 base and J 5 bases, with 6 bases left between them. The CDR3 spans 13 residues. Per the germline V gene, CDR1 is SSHAT and CDR2 is FNYEAQ (reference sequence). CDR3 in amino acids: CASSLGSNNEQFF. In DNA form, the CDR3 reads TGTGCCAGCAGCTTAGGTTCTAACAATGAGCAGTTCTTC.

The chain is built from TRBV28 and TRBJ2-7, with TRBD1 matching over 11 bases. In germline, CDR1 is MDHEN, CDR2 SYDVKM. J gave up 6 bases and V 8 bases, and 9 bases lay outside the gene matches. CDR3 size: 14 residues. The CDR3 loop reads CASHSGTGGFEQYF. In nucleotides, the CDR3 is TGTGCCAGCCACTCCGGGACAGGGGGATTCGAGCAGTACTTC.

The chain joins TRBV7-9 to TRBJ2-7, with D perhaps matching TRBD1 (6 bases). V lost 1 base to trimming and J lost 0 bases, with 13 bases between them. From germline, CDR1 is SEHNR and CDR2 FQNEAQ (reference sequence). The CDR3 loop spans 16 amino acids. CDR3 in DNA: TGTGCCAGCAGCTTAGGAGACAGGTCTGGCTCCTACGAGCAGTACTTC. Protein: CASSLGDRSGSYEQYF.